This passage covers 12 T cell receptor beta chains from one sample sequenced in a study of human T cells and chemical hapten exposure. TCRdb analysed the RACE reads with MiXCR anew, one entry per CDR3 protein. The sample holds roughly 130,000 distinct CDR3 sequences; approximately 10% are singletons and the top ten take approximately 2%. As for time point: healthy volunteer bleed at 2 weeks. Researchers extracted total RNA from unfractionated whole blood. The sample was whole blood. The receptors derive from a male donor in good health. Some clones in this sample may be carry-over from other donors' samples.

CDR3 in DNA: TGTGCCAGTAGTGTTACTGCGTCCCGATACAATGAGCAGTTCTTC. This encodes CASSVTASRYNEQFF. The genes are TRBV19 and TRBJ2-1; D call uncertain. From germline, CDR1 is LNHDA and CDR2 SQIVND (reference sequence). The ends were cut back, 5 bases at V and 4 bases at J, with 15 bases in the middle. CDR3 length: 15 amino acids.

The chain uses TRBV7-9 and TRBJ1-4; possible D gene TRBD1, 6 bases. Trimming pared 6 bases from V and 7 bases from J, leaving 9 bases between. This CDR3 spans 12 amino acids. Germline CDR1 and CDR2: SEHNR and FQNEAQ (reference sequence). The CDR3 DNA follows: TGTGCCAGCAGTTACAGGGTTGAAAAACTGTTTTTT. Translated, it gives CASSYRVEKLFF.

This clonotype was detected ten times or more. This chain joins TRBV20-1 and TRBJ1-1; no reliable D call. This CDR3 region has 13 residues. The germline gives CDR1 DFQATT, CDR2 SNEGSKA (reference sequence). Trimming took 4 bases from V and 0 from J, leaving 9 bases between them. The CDR3 nucleotides read TGCAGTGCTAACGGACCGATGAACACTGAAGCTTTCTTT. It encodes CSANGPMNTEAFF.

At least ten counts were recorded for this clonotype. The chain combines TRBV18 with TRBJ2-1; D might be TRBD1 (5 bases). Between the trimmed V and J ends, which lost 0 bases and 9 bases, there was a span of 18 bases. This CDR3 region has 16 residues. Germline V gene sequence: CDR1 KGHSH, CDR2 LQKENI. The CDR3 reads CASSPPFRAQVGEQFF. The CDR3 nucleotides read TGTGCCAGCTCACCACCGTTCAGGGCGCAGGTGGGTGAGCAGTTCTTC.

This clonotype was detected only a few times. V gene TRBV18 combines with J gene TRBJ2-2, with D possibly matching TRBD2 (6 bases). The CDR3 spans 14 residues. Germline assignment: CDR1 KGHSH and CDR2 LQKENI. Trimming took 2 bases from V and 6 from J, leaving 10 bases between them. DNA for the CDR3: TGTGCCAGCTCACCAGGACGGGAGCCCGGGGAGCTGTTTTTT. Its protein is CASSPGREPGELFF. The full variable domain, in which reference TRBV18 and TRBJ2-2 provide the parts outside the CDR3, is NAGVMQNPRHLVRRRGQEARLRCSPMKGHSHVYWYRQLPEEGLKFMVYLQKENIIDESGMPKERFSAEFPKEGPSILRIQQVVRGDSAAYFCASSPGREPGELFFGEGSRLTVL.

This clonotype was seen a few times. The chain links TRBV4-3 to TRBJ1-3, with D possibly matching TRBD1 (5 bases). V lost 5 bases and J lost 0, with 11 bases in between. The CDR3 is made up of 15 amino acids. Per the germline V gene, CDR1 is LGHNA and CDR2 is YSLEER. CDR3 nucleotides: TGCGCCAGCAGCAGGGGCACAGACTCTGGAAACACCATATATTTT. Translated, it gives CASSRGTDSGNTIYF.

This clonotype was observed a few times. The chain employs TRBV7-4 and TRBJ2-7; TRBD2 matches at 8 bases. This CDR3 is 18 amino acids long. CDR1 is SGHVT, CDR2 SQSDAQ, per germline. Trimming removed 5 bases from V and 3 bases from J; junction bases left unmatched: 18. CDR3 amino acids: CASSLLSPDSGDLYEQYF. DNA for the CDR3: TGTGCCAGCAGCCTCCTGTCCCCCGATAGCGGGGACCTCTACGAGCAGTACTTC.

This clonotype has at least ten counts. The V call is TRBV20-1, the J call TRBJ2-1; TRBD1 matches 7 bases. The CDR3 is made up of 13 amino acids. Trimming took 6 bases from V and 7 from J; bases not matched to a gene: 9. Germline CDR1 reads DFQATT; CDR2 reads SNEGSKA (reference sequence). The chain's CDR3 is CSAALGQLNEQFF. CDR3 bases: TGCAGTGCCGCGTTGGGACAGCTGAATGAGCAGTTCTTC.

This chain links TRBV3-1 with TRBJ2-5, with TRBD1 identical over 10 bases. The germline V gene has CDR1 LGHDT and CDR2 YNNKEL (reference sequence). J lost 1 base, V lost 1 base, and 3 bases had no gene match. The CDR3 covers 16 residues. The chain's CDR3 is CASSQGDRGFQETQYF. DNA of the CDR3: TGTGCCAGCAGCCAAGGGGACAGGGGATTCCAAGAGACCCAGTACTTC.

This clonotype was seen ten or more times. The chain carries TRBV7-2 and TRBJ2-5; D is perhaps TRBD1 (5 bases). The CDR3 has 13 residues. The ends were cut back, 3 bases at V and 4 bases at J, with 9 bases in the middle. CDR1 is SGHTA, CDR2 FQGNSA, per germline. The CDR3 DNA follows: TGTGCCAGCAGCTTTCAGGGTATAGAGACCCAGTACTTC. Its protein product is CASSFQGIETQYF.

Notes on this clonotype: This may be a read error: a much more frequent sequence differs by one nucleotide. The gene calls are TRBV7-9 and TRBJ2-2; TRBD1 matches at 7 bases. Germline V CDR1 and CDR2: SEHNR, FQNEAQ (reference sequence). J was trimmed by 7 bases and V by 2 bases; bases with no gene match: 10. This CDR3 spans 16 amino acids. The CDR3 nucleotides read TGTGCCAGCAGCTTAAGGCAGGGGGAGATCATCGGGGAGCTGTTTTTT. Encoded protein: CASSLRQGEIIGELFF.

A few counts support this clonotype. This chain uses TRBV6-2 or TRBV6-3 with TRBJ1-5; possibly TRBD1 for D (6 bases). This CDR3 comprises 14 residues. The ends were cut back, 8 bases at V and 6 bases at J, with 17 bases in the middle. Germline V gene sequence: CDR1 MNHEY, CDR2 SVGEGT. CDR3 region: CASGFGGRGQPQHF. The CDR3 coding sequence is TGTGCCAGCGGGTTTGGGGGGCGCGGTCAGCCCCAGCATTTT.